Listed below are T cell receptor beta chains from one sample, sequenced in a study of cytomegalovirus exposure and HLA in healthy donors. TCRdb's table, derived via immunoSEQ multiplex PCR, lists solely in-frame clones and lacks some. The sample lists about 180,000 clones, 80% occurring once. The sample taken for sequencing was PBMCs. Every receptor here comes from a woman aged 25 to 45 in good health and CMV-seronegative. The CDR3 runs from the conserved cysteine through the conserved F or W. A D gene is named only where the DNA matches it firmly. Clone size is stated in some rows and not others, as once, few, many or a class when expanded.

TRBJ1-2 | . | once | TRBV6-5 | TGTGCCAGCAGCCCCCAGACAGGCACGGACTATGGCTACACCTTC | CASSPQTGTDYGYTF
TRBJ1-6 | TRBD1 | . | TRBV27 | TGTGCCAGCAGTTTACAGGGGGCCCCGAGCTCCTATAATTCACCCCTCCACTTT | CASSLQGAPSSYNSPLHF
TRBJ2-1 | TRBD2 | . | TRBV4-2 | TGTGCCAGCAGCCAAGCGAGCGGGGGTCCTCCGAGAGAGCAGTTCTTC | CASSQASGGPPREQFF
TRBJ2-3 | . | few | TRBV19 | TGTGCCAGTAGTATAGCCAGGACTTCACTCGGTGATACGCAGTATTTT | CASSIARTSLGDTQYF
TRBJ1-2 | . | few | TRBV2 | TGTGCCAGCCAAGGACAGCTTACTCGGTTACTCAGTGGCTACACCTTC | CASQGQLTRLLSGYTF
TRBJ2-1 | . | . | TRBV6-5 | TGTGCCAGCACCTACGGAGGGAATGAGCAGTTCTTC | CASTYGGNEQFF
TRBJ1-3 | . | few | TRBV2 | TGTGCCAGCAGACAGCCGAACTCTGGAAACACCATATATTTT | CASRQPNSGNTIYF
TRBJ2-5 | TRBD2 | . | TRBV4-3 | TGCGCCAGCAGCCAGCGCTGGCGGGGGGGCCTAGGCGAGACCCAGTACTTC | CASSQRWRGGLGETQYF
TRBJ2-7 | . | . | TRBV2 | TGTGCCAGCAGTGTCCGACAGGTCCGACCCTACGAGCAGTACTTC | CASSVRQVRPYEQYF
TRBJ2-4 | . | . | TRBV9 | TGTGCCAGCGGGGCCCGTTCTGGAAACATTCAGTACTTC | CASGARSGNIQYF
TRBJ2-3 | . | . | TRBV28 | TGTGCCAGCAGTTTACCCCCTAGACTAGATGGCACAGATACGCAGTATTTT | CASSLPPRLDGTDTQYF
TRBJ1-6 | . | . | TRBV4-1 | TGCGCCAGCAGCTATGGGGCTCAGCGCTCCTATAATTCACCCCTCCACTTT | CASSYGAQRSYNSPLHF
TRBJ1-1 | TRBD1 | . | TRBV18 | TGTGCCAGCTCACCACTGGCAGGGGGCTTGAGCACTGAAGCTTTCTTT | CASSPLAGGLSTEAFF
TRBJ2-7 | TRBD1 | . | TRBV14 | TGTGCCAGCAGCCACTCCGGGACAGCCTACGAGCAGTACTTC | CASSHSGTAYEQYF
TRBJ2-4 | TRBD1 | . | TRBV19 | TGTGCCAGTAGTATAAGTAGGACAGGGGACATTCAGTACTTC | CASSISRTGDIQYF
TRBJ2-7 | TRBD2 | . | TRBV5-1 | TGCGCCAGCACCCCGGGACTAGCGGGGGGGCCTTTTTACGAGCAGTACTTC | CASTPGLAGGPFYEQYF
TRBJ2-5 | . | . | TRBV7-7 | TGTGCTAGCAGCCAGCAGGCAGGGTCTCACGAGACCCAGTACTTC | CASSQQAGSHETQYF
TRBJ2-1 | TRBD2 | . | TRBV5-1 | TGCGCCACCCAGTACACGGGGGGAGTTCGCAATGAGCAGTTCTTC | CATQYTGGVRNEQFF
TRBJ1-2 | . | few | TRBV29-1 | TGCAGCGTGGCCTCCGGGGACTATGGCTACACCTTC | CSVASGDYGYTF
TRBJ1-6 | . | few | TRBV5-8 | TGTGCCAGCAGCTTGGTGGGGCAGGGGAGATATAATTCACCCCTCCACTTT | CASSLVGQGRYNSPLHF
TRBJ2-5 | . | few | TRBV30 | TGTGCCTGGAGTGACAGGGTTGTTTGGCAGACCCAGTACTTC | CAWSDRVVWQTQYF
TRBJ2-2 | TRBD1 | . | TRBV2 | TGTGCCAGCAGGCGACAGGGGATTAACACCGGGGAGCTGTTTTTT | CASRRQGINTGELFF
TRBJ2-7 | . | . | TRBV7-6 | TGTGCCAGCAGCCCCCGGGACATCGGCGAGCAGTACTTC | CASSPRDIGEQYF
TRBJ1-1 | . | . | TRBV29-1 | TGCAGCGCCCACTCCGGGGGGTACACTGAAGCTTTCTTT | CSAHSGGYTEAFF
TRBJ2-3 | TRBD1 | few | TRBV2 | TGTGCCAGCAGTGAAACTCCTACCGGGGGACAGGGGGTTGGGAGCACAGATACGCAGTATTTT | CASSETPTGGQGVGSTDTQYF
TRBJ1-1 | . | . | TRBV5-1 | TGCGCCAGCAGCTTGGACAGCCCGAACACTGAAGCTTTCTTT | CASSLDSPNTEAFF
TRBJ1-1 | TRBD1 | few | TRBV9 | TGTGCCAGCAGCCGACAGCAGGGACAGGCTTTCTTT | CASSRQQGQAFF
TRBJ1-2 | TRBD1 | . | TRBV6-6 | TGTGCCATCACAACAGGGGGCGATGGCTACACCTTC | CAITTGGDGYTF
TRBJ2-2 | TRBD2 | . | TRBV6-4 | TGTGCCAGCACCCCGACTAGCGTGAACACCGGGGAGCTGTTTTTT | CASTPTSVNTGELFF
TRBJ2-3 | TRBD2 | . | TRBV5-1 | TGCGCCAGCTCGGGCGGGGGGGCTACAGATACGCAGTATTTT | CASSGGGATDTQYF
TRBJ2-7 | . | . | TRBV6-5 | TGTGCCAGCAGTTATAAATTTGAGGGCTGGAACGAGCAGTACTTC | CASSYKFEGWNEQYF
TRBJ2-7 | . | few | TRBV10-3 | TGTGCCATCAGTGAGGGAGGTGAGCAGTACTTC | CAISEGGEQYF
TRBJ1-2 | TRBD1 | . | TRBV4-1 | TGCGCCAGCAGCCAGCGCTGGACAGGGGTTGGCTACACCTTC | CASSQRWTGVGYTF
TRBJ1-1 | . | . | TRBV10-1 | TGCGCCAGCAGCGACCTTGCAGGGGAAGCTTTCTTT | CASSDLAGEAFF
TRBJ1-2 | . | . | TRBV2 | TGTGCCAGCAGTGAAAACGAACAGGCTCCCTTCTATGGCTACACCTTC | CASSENEQAPFYGYTF
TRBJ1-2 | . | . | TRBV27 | TGTGCCAGCAGACAGGCAGCTAACTATGGCTACACCTTC | CASRQAANYGYTF
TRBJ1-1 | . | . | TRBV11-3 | TGTGCCAGCAGCTTACATGGAGGGTCGGACACTGAAGCTTTCTTT | CASSLHGGSDTEAFF
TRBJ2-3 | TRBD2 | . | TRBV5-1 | TGCGCCAGCGATAGCGGGGGAACCACAGATACGCAGTATTTT | CASDSGGTTDTQYF
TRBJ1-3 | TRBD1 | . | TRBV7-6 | TGTGCCAGCAGTCAAAAACGGGACAGAGCTGGAAACACCATATATTTT | CASSQKRDRAGNTIYF
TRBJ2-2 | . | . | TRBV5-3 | TGTGCCAGAAGCTGGGGCAGGGTCACCGGGGAGCTGTTTTTT | CARSWGRVTGELFF
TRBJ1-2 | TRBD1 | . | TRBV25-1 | TGTGCCAGCAGTGTAGGGACAGGGATATATGGCTACACCTTC | CASSVGTGIYGYTF
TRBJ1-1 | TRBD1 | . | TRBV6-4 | TGTGCCAGCAGCGTAAAACAGGGGGCTGAAGCTTTCTTT | CASSVKQGAEAFF